The present TCR beta chain was sequenced within a study of blood T cell repertoires in COVID-19. Germline CDR1 is SGHNT and CDR2 is YYREEE (reference sequence). This CDR3 is 17 amino acids long. J was trimmed by 3 bases and V by 0 bases; bases with no gene match: 9. Per the authors' pipeline: Amplification of reference gene primers provided the estimated nucleated cell counts. Libraries were prepared by immunoSEQ multiplex PCR; TCRdb keeps only in-frame clonotypes and omits some of them. That table is the source of V, J and clone size, and D and trimming were worked out from the DNA. Of around 300,000 clones listed, roughly 85% are singletons.

The chain carries TRBV5-4 and TRBJ1-1; TRBD1 matches at 9 bases. The clonotype was recovered from a human donor in a cohort sampled during active COVID-19. The source material was peripheral blood. Written as DNA, the CDR3 is TGTGCCAGCAGCTTGGGATCCGGGACAGGGTGGTACACTGAAGCTTTCTTT. This sequence encodes CASSLGSGTGWYTEAFF.